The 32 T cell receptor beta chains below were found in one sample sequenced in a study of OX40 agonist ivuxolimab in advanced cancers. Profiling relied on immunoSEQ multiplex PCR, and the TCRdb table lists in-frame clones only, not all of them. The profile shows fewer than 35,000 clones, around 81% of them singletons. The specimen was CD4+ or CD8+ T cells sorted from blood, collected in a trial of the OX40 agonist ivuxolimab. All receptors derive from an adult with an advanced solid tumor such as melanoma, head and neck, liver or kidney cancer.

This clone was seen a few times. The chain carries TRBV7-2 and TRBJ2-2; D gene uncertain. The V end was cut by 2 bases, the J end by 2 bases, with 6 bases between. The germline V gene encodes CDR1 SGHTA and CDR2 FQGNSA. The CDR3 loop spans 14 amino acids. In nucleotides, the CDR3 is TGTGCCAGCAGCTTATCGAGAAACACCGGGGAGCTGTTTTTT. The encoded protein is CASSLSRNTGELFF. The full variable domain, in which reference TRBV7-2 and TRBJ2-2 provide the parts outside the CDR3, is GAGVSQSPSNKVTEKGKDVELRCDPISGHTALYWYRQSLGQGLEFLIYFQGNSAPDKSGLPSDRFSAERTGGSVSTLTIQRTQQEDSAVYLCASSLSRNTGELFFGEGSRLTVL.

The CDR3 sequence: CASSLMTGGPTEAFF. The CDR3 nucleotides read TGTGCCAGCTCACTAATGACAGGGGGGCCCACTGAAGCTTTCTTT. The gene calls are TRBV18 and TRBJ1-1, with TRBD1 matching over 9 bases. This CDR3 comprises 15 residues. CDR1 and CDR2 from the germline V gene are KGHSH and LQKENI. Trimming cost V 4 bases and J 4 bases; bases outside gene matches: 7.

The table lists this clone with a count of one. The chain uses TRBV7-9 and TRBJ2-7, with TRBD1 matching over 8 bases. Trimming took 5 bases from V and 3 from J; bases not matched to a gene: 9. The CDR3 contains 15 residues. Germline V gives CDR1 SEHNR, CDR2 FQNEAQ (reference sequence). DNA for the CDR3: TGTGCCAGCAGCCCCTCCGGGACAGGAGGCTACGAGCAGTACTTC. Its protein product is CASSPSGTGGYEQYF.

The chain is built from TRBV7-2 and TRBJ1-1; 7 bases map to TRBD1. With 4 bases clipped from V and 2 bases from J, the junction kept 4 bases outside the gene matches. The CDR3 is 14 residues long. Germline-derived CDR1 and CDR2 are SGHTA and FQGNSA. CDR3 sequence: CASSSQGTNTEAFF. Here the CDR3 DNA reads TGTGCCAGCAGCTCACAGGGGACCAACACTGAAGCTTTCTTT.

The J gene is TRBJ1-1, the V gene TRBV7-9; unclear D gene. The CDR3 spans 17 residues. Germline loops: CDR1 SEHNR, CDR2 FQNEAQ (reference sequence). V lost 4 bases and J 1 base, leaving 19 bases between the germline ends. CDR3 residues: CASSYREKGFRNTEAFF. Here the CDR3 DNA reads TGTGCCAGCAGCTATCGGGAAAAAGGGTTTCGGAACACTGAAGCTTTCTTT.

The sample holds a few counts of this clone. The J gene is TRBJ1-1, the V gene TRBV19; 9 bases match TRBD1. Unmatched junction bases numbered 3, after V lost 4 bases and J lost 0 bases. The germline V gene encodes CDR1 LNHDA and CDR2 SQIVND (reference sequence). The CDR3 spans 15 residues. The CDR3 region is CASSRTGALNTEAFF. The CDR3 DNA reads TGTGCCAGTAGTAGGACAGGGGCCCTGAACACTGAAGCTTTCTTT.

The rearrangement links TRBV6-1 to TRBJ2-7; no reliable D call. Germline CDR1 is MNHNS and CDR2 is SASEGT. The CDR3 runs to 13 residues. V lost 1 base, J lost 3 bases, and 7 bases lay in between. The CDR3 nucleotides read TGTGCCAGCAGTGAAGTGGTCAACTACGAGCAGTACTTC. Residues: CASSEVVNYEQYF.

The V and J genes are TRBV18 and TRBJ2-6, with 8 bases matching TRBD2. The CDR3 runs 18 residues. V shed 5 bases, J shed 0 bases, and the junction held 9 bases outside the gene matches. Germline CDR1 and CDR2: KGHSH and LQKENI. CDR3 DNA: TGTGCCAGCTCAATGACTAGCGACTGGCCCTCTGGGGCCAACGTCCTGACTTTC. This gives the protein CASSMTSDWPSGANVLTF.

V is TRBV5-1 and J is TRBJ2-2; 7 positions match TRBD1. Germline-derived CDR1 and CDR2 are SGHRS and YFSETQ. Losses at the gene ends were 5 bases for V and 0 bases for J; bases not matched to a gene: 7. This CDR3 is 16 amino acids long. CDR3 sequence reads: CASRPPGQTNTGELFF. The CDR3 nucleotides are TGCGCCAGCAGACCTCCGGGACAGACGAACACCGGGGAGCTGTTTTTT. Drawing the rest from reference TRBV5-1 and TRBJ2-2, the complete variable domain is KAGVTQTPRYLIKTRGQQVTLSCSPISGHRSVSWYQQTPGQGLQFLFEYFSETQRNKGNFPGRFSGRQFSNSRSEMNVSTLELGDSALYLCASRPPGQTNTGELFFGEGSRLTVL.

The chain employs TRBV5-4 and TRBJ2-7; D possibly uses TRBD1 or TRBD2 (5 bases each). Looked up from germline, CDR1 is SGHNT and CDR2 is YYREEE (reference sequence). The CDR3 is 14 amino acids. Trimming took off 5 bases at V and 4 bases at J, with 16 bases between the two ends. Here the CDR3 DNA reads TGTGCCAGCAGGACGAGGGGCCGGTCTTACGAGCAGTACTTC. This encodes CASRTRGRSYEQYF.

The CDR3 sequence is CATGLAGGHTDTQYF. In nucleotides, the CDR3 is TGTGCCACCGGACTAGCGGGGGGACACACAGATACGCAGTATTTT. The V and J genes are TRBV2 and TRBJ2-3; 14 positions match TRBD2. The length of the CDR3 is 15 residues. The V and J ends lost 10 bases and 2 bases, in that order; junction bases with no gene match: 5. Per the germline V gene, CDR1 is SNHLY and CDR2 is FYNNEI. The full variable domain, completed using reference TRBV2 and TRBJ2-3, is EPEVTQTPSHQVTQMGQEVILRCVPISNHLYFYWYRQILGQKVEFLVSFYNNEISEKSEIFDDQFSVERPDGSNFTLKIRSTKLEDSAMYFCATGLAGGHTDTQYFGPGTRLTVL.

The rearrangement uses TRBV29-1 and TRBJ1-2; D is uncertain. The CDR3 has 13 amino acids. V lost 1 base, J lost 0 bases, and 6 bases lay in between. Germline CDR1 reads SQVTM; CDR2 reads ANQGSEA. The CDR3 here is CSVEGAANYGYTF. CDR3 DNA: TGCAGCGTTGAAGGGGCGGCTAACTATGGCTACACCTTC. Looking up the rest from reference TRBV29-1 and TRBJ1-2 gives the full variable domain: SAVISQKPSRDICQRGTSLTIQCQVDSQVTMMFWYRQQPGQSLTLIATANQGSEATYESGFVIDKFPISRPNLTFSTLTVSNMSPEDSSIYLCSVEGAANYGYTFGSGTRLTVV.

The CDR3 DNA is TGCGCCAGCAGCCAAGAGGGCTATGGCTACACCTTC. It translates to CASSQEGYGYTF. The rearrangement links TRBV5-1 to TRBJ1-2; D not resolved. This CDR3 has 12 amino acids. Between the trimmed V and J ends, which lost 4 bases and 4 bases, there was a span of 8 bases. Per germline, CDR1 SGHRS and CDR2 YFSETQ.

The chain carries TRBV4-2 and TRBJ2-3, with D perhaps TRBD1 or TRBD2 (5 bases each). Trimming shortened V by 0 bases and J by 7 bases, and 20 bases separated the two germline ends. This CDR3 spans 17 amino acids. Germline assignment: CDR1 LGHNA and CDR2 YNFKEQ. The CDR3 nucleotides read TGTGCCAGCAGCCAAGATCTGATGGGACCCGCTCGGAATACGCAGTATTTT. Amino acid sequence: CASSQDLMGPARNTQYF.

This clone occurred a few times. The CDR3 DNA follows: TGTGCCAGCAGCGAGGGGACAGGGACTCAGCCCCAGCATTTT. Residues: CASSEGTGTQPQHF. This sequence joins TRBV28 and TRBJ1-5, with TRBD1 matching over 9 bases. V trimming: 6 bases; J trimming: 6 bases; junction bases outside the gene matches: 6. The CDR3 consists of 14 residues. CDR1 and CDR2 from the germline V gene are MDHEN and SYDVKM.

CDR3 sequence reads: CSANRDEQYF. CDR3 DNA sequence: TGCAGTGCAAACAGGGACGAGCAGTACTTC. The chain carries TRBV20-1 and TRBJ2-5, with D possibly being TRBD1 (6 bases). TRBJ2-7 matches the DNA end more closely, so the J call is doubtful. In germline, CDR1 is DFQATT, CDR2 SNEGSKA (reference sequence). This CDR3 comprises 10 residues.

CDR3 amino acids: CASAQGADYEQYF. As DNA, the CDR3 is TGTGCCAGCGCGCAGGGGGCGGACTACGAGCAGTACTTC. The chain has TRBV18 and TRBJ2-7, with 8 bases identical to TRBD1. The CDR3 consists of 13 residues. J was trimmed by 3 bases and V by 8 bases; bases with no gene match: 6. The germline V gene encodes CDR1 KGHSH and CDR2 LQKENI.

This CDR3 reads CAWSSPGYSGNTIYF. The CDR3 DNA sequence: TGTGCCTGGAGTTCCCCAGGTTACTCTGGAAACACCATATATTTT. This sequence joins TRBV30 and TRBJ1-3; D is unresolved. CDR1 and CDR2 (germline): GTSNPN, SVGIG (reference sequence). V was pared by 2 bases and J by 0 bases, with 11 bases between. The length of the CDR3 is 15 residues.

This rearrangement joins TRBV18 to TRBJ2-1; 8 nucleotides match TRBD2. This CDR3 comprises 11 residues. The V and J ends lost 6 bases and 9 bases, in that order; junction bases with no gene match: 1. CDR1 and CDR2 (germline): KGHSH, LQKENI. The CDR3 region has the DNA TGTGCCAGCTCCCGGGAGGGTGAGCAGTTCTTC. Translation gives CASSREGEQFF.

CDR3 bases: TGCAGCGTCGTCCTGTGGGCGGCGGGCCCTAGTAAGGAGACCCAGTACTTC. Protein product: CSVVLWAAGPSKETQYF. The rearrangement uses TRBV29-1 and TRBJ2-5; possibly TRBD2 for D (5 bases). CDR1 is SQVTM and CDR2 is ANQGSEA in the germline V gene. CDR3 size: 17 residues. The germline V and J ends were trimmed by 6 bases and 5 bases, with 28 bases remaining between them.

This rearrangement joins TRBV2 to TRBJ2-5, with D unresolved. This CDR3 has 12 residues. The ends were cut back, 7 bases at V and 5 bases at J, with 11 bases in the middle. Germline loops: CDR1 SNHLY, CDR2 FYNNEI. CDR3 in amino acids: CASIRLQETQYF. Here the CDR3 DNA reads TGTGCCAGCATCCGACTCCAGGAGACCCAGTACTTC.

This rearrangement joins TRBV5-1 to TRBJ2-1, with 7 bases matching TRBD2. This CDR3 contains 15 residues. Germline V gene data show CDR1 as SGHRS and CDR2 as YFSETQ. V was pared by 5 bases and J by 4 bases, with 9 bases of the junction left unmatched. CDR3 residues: CASRSGGSPYNEQFF. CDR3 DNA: TGCGCCAGCAGGAGTGGCGGGAGTCCGTACAATGAGCAGTTCTTC.

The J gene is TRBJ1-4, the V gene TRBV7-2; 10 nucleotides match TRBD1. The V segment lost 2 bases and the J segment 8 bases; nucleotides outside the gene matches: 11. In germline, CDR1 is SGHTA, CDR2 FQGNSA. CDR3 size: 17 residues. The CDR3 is CASSLRQGAGTEEKLFF. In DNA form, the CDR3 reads TGTGCCAGCAGCTTAAGACAGGGGGCTGGGACGGAGGAAAAACTGTTTTTT. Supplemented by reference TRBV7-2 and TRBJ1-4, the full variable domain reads GAGVSQSPSNKVTEKGKDVELRCDPISGHTALYWYRQSLGQGLEFLIYFQGNSAPDKSGLPSDRFSAERTGGSVSTLTIQRTQQEDSAVYLCASSLRQGAGTEEKLFFGSGTQLSVL.

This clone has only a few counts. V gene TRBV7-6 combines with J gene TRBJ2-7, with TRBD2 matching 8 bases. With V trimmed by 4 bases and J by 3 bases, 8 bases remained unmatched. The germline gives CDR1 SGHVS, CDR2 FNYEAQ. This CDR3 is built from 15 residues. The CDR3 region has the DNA TGTGCCAGCAGCTCACGGGCTAGCGGGTACTACGAGCAGTACTTC. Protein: CASSSRASGYYEQYF.

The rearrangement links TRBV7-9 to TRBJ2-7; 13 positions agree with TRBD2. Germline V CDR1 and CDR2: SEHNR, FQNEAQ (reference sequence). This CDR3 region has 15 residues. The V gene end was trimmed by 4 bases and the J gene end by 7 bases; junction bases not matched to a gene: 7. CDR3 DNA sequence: TGTGCCAGCAGCTCCCGGACTAGCGGGGGAAAGGAGCAGTACTTC. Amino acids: CASSSRTSGGKEQYF.

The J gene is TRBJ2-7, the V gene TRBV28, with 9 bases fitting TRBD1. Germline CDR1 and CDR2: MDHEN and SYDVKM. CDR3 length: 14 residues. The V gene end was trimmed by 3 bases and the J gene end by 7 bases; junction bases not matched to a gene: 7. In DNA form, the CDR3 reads TGTGCCAGCAGTTTCGGGACAGGGAATAGGGAGCAGTACTTC. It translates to CASSFGTGNREQYF.

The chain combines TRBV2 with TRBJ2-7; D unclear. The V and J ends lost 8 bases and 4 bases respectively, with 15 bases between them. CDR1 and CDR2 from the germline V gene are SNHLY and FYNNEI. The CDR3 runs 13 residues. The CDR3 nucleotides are TGTGCCAGCCTTGCCAACCCCAATTACGAGCAGTACTTC. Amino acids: CASLANPNYEQYF.

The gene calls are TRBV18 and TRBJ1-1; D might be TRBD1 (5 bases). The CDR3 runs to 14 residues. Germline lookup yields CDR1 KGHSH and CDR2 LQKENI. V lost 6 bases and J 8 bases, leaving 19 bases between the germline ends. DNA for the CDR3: TGTGCCAGCTCCCCCCCGGGGCCACGGGCGGAAGCTTTCTTT. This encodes CASSPPGPRAEAFF.

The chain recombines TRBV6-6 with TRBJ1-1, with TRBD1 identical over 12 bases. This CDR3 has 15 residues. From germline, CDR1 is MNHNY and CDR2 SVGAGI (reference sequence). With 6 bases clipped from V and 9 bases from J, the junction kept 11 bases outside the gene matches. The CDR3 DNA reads TGTGCCAGCAGCCGGGACAGGGGGCCAGACATAAAAGCTTTCTTT. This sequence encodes CASSRDRGPDIKAFF.

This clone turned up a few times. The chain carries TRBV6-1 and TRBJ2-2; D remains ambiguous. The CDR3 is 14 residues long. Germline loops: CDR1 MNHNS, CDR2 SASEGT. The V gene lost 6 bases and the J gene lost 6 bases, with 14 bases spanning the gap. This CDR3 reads CASRPISFPGELFF. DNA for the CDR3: TGTGCCAGCAGGCCCATTTCTTTTCCCGGGGAGCTGTTTTTT.

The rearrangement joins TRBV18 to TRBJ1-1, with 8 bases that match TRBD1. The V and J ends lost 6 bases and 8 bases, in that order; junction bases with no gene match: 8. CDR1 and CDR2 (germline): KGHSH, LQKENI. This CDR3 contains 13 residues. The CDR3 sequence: CASSLYRDREAFF. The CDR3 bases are TGTGCCAGCTCGCTTTACCGGGACAGGGAAGCTTTCTTT.

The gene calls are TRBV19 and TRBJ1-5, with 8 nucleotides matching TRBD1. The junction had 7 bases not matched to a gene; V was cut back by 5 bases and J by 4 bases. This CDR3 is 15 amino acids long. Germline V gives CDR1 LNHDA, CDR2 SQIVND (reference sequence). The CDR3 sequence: CASSPTGGQNQPQHF. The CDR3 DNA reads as TGTGCCAGTAGTCCCACAGGGGGGCAGAATCAGCCCCAGCATTTT.